This TCR beta chain was identified in a study of T cell responses to AZD1222 COVID-19 vaccine. The protocol was immunoSEQ multiplex PCR, while the TCRdb copy is restricted to in-frame clones and leaves out a portion. The sample lists 86,000 or so clones, under 95% occurring once. This clone has only one observation. It was second doses at about 4 or about 12 weeks that were pooled. This CDR3 is 16 amino acids long. The V end lost 4 bases, the J end lost 3 bases, and 15 bases lay between the germline ends. The germline V gene has CDR1 KGHDR and CDR2 SFDVKD. The sequenced sample was peripheral blood, obtained 28 days after the second AZD1222 dose. This chain uses TRBV24-1 with TRBJ2-1, with a tentative D call TRBD2 (5 bases). The source of this sequence is an adult who received the AZD1222 COVID-19 vaccine. CDR3 amino acids: CATSDSDSANYNEQFF. Written as DNA, the CDR3 is TGTGCCACCAGTGACTCGGACTCCGCAAACTACAATGAGCAGTTCTTC.